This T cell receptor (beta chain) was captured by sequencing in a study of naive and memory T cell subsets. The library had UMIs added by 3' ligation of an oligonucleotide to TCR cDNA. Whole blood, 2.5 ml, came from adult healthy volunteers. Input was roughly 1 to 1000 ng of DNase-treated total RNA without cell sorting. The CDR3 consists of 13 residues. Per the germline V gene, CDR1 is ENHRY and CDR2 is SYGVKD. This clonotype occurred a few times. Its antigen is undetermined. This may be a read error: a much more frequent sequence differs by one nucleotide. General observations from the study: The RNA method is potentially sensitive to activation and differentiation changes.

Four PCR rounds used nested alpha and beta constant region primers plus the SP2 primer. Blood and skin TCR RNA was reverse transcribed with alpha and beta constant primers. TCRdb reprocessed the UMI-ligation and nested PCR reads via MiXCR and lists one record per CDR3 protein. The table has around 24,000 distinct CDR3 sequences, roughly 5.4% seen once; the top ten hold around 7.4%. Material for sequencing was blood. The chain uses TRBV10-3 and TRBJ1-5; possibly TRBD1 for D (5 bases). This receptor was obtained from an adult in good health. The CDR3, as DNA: TGTGCCACCCGGGGCCCCCTAAATCAGCCCCAGAATTTT. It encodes CATRGPLNQPQNF.